This T cell receptor (beta chain) was sequenced for a study of blood T cell repertoires in COVID-19. Study in general: Whether acute or convalescent, the COVID-19 samples came from the United States, Italy and Spain.

The V gene lost 2 bases and the J gene lost 2 bases, with 7 bases spanning the gap. This CDR3 comprises 14 residues. CDR1 and CDR2 (germline): MGHRA, YSYEKL. Per the original methods: Reference gene primer amplification gave nucleated cell count estimates. The table came from immunoSEQ multiplex PCR; TCRdb's copy has only in-frame clones and leaves some out. The DNA gave D and trimming, while V, J and clone size come from that table. The table lists tens of thousands of clones, over 80% of them singletons. The TCR was taken from a woman between 50 and 59 years old with acute or convalescent COVID-19. The chain has TRBV4-1 and TRBJ1-5; D uncertain. Sequences were obtained from peripheral blood. The CDR3 here is CASSQPGGNQPQHF. Written as DNA, the CDR3 is TGCGCCAGCAGCCAACCGGGAGGCAATCAGCCCCAGCATTTT.